These 31 T cell receptor beta chains share one sample of origin, sequenced in a study of human T cells and chemical hapten exposure. Described time point: pre-sensitization, week 0. The treatment denotes: therapeutic diphenylcyclopropenone sensitization with weekly scalp DPC. The total RNA was obtained from whole blood that was not fractionated. TCRdb recomputed calls from the RACE reads with MiXCR, one row per CDR3 protein. The sample yields approximately 32,000 distinct CDR3 sequences, about 12% seen once. The material was whole blood, obtained in connection with sensitization to the hapten diphenylcyclopropenone (DPC). The receptors stem from a woman aged 40 to 55 with alopecia areata. Some clones in this sample may be carry-over from other donors' samples.

This sequence joins TRBV7-8 and TRBJ1-1; no clear D gene. This CDR3 spans 13 amino acids. CDR1 SGHVS and CDR2 FQNEAQ come from the germline V gene. V dropped 5 bases and J dropped 1 base, with 8 bases sitting between them. The CDR3 sequence is CASSVQANTEAFF. In nucleotides, the CDR3 is TGTGCCAGCAGCGTTCAGGCGAACACTGAAGCTTTCTTT.

The table lists this clonotype with many counts. The chain recombines TRBV14 with TRBJ2-1, with no clear D. CDR1 and CDR2 (germline): SGHDN, FVKESK. The CDR3 extends over 15 amino acids. Trimming removed 3 bases at V and 6 bases at J, with 15 bases between. CDR3 in amino acids: CASSQRGPSGNEQFF. The CDR3 nucleotides are TGTGCCAGCAGCCAGCGTGGGCCCTCCGGCAATGAGCAGTTCTTC.

There are many counts of this clonotype. The CDR3 DNA sequence: TGTGCCAGTAGTGCCATGGAGACCCAGTACTTC. Amino acid sequence: CASSAMETQYF. The chain recombines TRBV19 with TRBJ2-5; no definite D call. Germline lookup yields CDR1 LNHDA and CDR2 SQIVND (reference sequence). The CDR3 runs 11 residues. Deletions cut 5 bases from V and 5 bases from J, with 6 bases between.

J is TRBJ2-4 and V is TRBV20-1, with 8 bases fitting TRBD1. CDR3 length: 15 residues. The junction had 6 bases not matched to a gene; V was cut back by 5 bases and J by 0 bases. Germline V gene data show CDR1 as DFQATT and CDR2 as SNEGSKA (reference sequence). Here the CDR3 DNA reads TGCAGTGCTGACGGACAGGGCTCAGCCAAAAACATTCAGTACTTC. This codes for CSADGQGSAKNIQYF.

In this sample, this clonotype turned up many times. The V call is TRBV28, the J call TRBJ2-1; the D gene could be TRBD1 or TRBD2 (6 bases each). Germline values: CDR1 MDHEN, CDR2 SYDVKM. The CDR3 loop spans 15 amino acids. Trimming left V 3 bases short and J 8 bases short, with 17 bases between. CDR3 sequence (DNA): TGTGCCAGCAGTTTCCTAGGGCTGGGGGGCGATGAGCAGTTCTTC. Protein sequence: CASSFLGLGGDEQFF.

The rearrangement joins TRBV7-2 to TRBJ2-4; D is unresolved. V lost 1 base and J 10 bases, leaving 11 bases between the germline ends. This CDR3 comprises 13 residues. Per the germline V gene, CDR1 is SGHTA and CDR2 is FQGNSA. CDR3 loop: CASSLGFGPIQYF. CDR3 coding DNA: TGTGCCAGCAGCTTAGGATTCGGGCCTATTCAGTACTTC.

There are many counts of this clonotype. The J gene is TRBJ2-7, the V gene TRBV7-9; 10 nucleotides agree with TRBD1. With 5 bases clipped from V and 2 bases from J, the junction kept 9 bases outside the gene matches. CDR3 length: 16 amino acids. Germline CDR1 and CDR2: SEHNR and FQNEAQ (reference sequence). CDR3 nucleotides: TGTGCCAGCAGCGTCGACAGGGGGCGCAAGCCCTACGAGCAGTACTTC. Translation: CASSVDRGRKPYEQYF.

This clonotype was counted ten times or more. This sequence joins TRBV30 and TRBJ1-2; the D gene is possibly TRBD1 (5 bases). This CDR3 spans 15 amino acids. CDR1 is GTSNPN, CDR2 SVGIG, per germline (reference sequence). The V end lost 0 bases, the J end lost 2 bases, and 13 bases lay between the germline ends. The CDR3 DNA is TGTGCCTGGAGTGTACAGAGGGACCCAAACTATGGCTACACCTTC. Protein: CAWSVQRDPNYGYTF.

The chain uses TRBV24-1 and TRBJ2-5; 9 positions match TRBD1. Trimming took 3 bases from V and 4 from J; bases not matched to a gene: 5. CDR3 length: 15 residues. CDR1 and CDR2 from the germline V gene are KGHDR and SFDVKD. The CDR3 DNA reads as TGTGCCACCAGTGATCGGGGACAGGGCGGAGAGACCCAGTACTTC. Protein sequence: CATSDRGQGGETQYF.

The chain has TRBV7-9 and TRBJ1-6; maybe TRBD1 (5 bases). The CDR3 has 16 amino acids. The germline CDR1 and CDR2 sequences are SEHNR and FQNEAQ (reference sequence). Trimming left V 7 bases short and J 6 bases short, with 19 bases between. CDR3: CASIPSGRGGNSPLHF. CDR3 DNA: TGTGCCAGCATCCCCTCGGGGAGGGGAGGTAATTCACCCCTCCACTTT.

The chain uses TRBV10-3 and TRBJ1-6; D is undetermined. V shed 0 bases and J shed 2 bases, with 17 bases lying between them. This CDR3 comprises 19 residues. CDR1 is ENHRY, CDR2 SYGVKD, per germline. This chain's CDR3 is CAISESPGRSITYNSPLHF. The CDR3 DNA reads TGTGCCATCAGTGAGTCCCCCGGGCGGAGCATCACCTATAATTCACCCCTCCACTTT.

This clonotype was picked up a small number of times. This chain connects TRBV12-3 or TRBV12-4 to TRBJ2-2; 7 bases align to TRBD1. The CDR3 is 13 residues long. Trimming at V came to 5 bases and at J to 7 bases, leaving 4 bases not matched to a gene. The CDR3 loop is CASSGRQGGELFF. In DNA form, the CDR3 reads TGTGCCAGCAGTGGCCGACAGGGCGGGGAGCTGTTTTTT.

This clonotype has at least ten counts. V usage is TRBV20-1 and J usage is TRBJ2-1; no definite D call. Deletions cut 5 bases from V and 5 bases from J, with 10 bases between. CDR1 DFQATT and CDR2 SNEGSKA come from the germline V gene (reference sequence). The CDR3 extends over 12 amino acids. The CDR3 DNA is TGCAGTGCTTCCAATACGGACAATGAGCAGTTCTTC. It translates to CSASNTDNEQFF.

This clonotype was recorded at least ten times. J is TRBJ1-5 and V is TRBV19; D ambiguous. The CDR3 is 13 residues long. The V gene's germline CDR1 is LNHDA and CDR2 SQIVND (reference sequence). V lost 3 bases to trimming and J lost 3 bases, with 6 bases between them. Here the CDR3 DNA reads TGTGCCAGTAGTATCCAGGCCAATCAGCCCCAGCATTTT. This gives the protein CASSIQANQPQHF.

In its sample, this clonotype was seen many times. The V and J genes are TRBV12-3 or TRBV12-4 and TRBJ2-6, with D perhaps TRBD1 or TRBD2 (5 bases each). CDR3 length: 15 residues. V shed 3 bases and J shed 2 bases, with 8 bases lying between them. CDR3: CASSFVGAGANVLTF. The CDR3 nucleotides are TGTGCCAGCAGTTTTGTGGGGGCTGGGGCCAACGTCCTGACTTTC.

The table lists this clonotype with a few counts. This chain connects TRBV7-2 to TRBJ2-7; weak D call: TRBD2 (5 bases). The CDR3 is made up of 15 amino acids. Trimming cost V 5 bases and J 0 bases, with 14 bases left between them. The germline V gene has CDR1 SGHTA and CDR2 FQGNSA. CDR3 DNA sequence: TGTGCCAGCAGCACATTTTTGGGAGACTCCTACGAGCAGTACTTC. This sequence encodes CASSTFLGDSYEQYF.

This clonotype appeared many times. The chain joins TRBV18 to TRBJ1-3; D is possibly TRBD1 (6 bases). V lost 0 bases, J lost 1 base, and 7 bases lay in between. CDR3 length equals 15 residues. Looked up from germline, CDR1 is KGHSH and CDR2 is LQKENI. The CDR3: CASSPPQGSGNTIYF. For the CDR3, the DNA is TGTGCCAGCTCACCACCGCAGGGGTCTGGAAACACCATATATTTT.

This clonotype was recorded many times. The chain combines TRBV3-1 with TRBJ1-1; no clear D gene. The V and J ends lost 1 base and 4 bases respectively, with 7 bases between them. The CDR3 loop spans 13 amino acids. The V gene's germline CDR1 is LGHDT and CDR2 YNNKEL (reference sequence). This CDR3 reads CASSQGISTEAFF. The CDR3 DNA sequence: TGTGCCAGCAGCCAAGGAATATCCACTGAAGCTTTCTTT.

The V gene is TRBV10-3, the J gene TRBJ2-2; a weak D match, TRBD1 (5 bases). V lost 3 bases to trimming and J lost 1 base, with 12 bases between them. Germline V gene lookup returns CDR1 ENHRY and CDR2 SYGVKD. CDR3 length equals 16 residues. The CDR3 protein is CAISENTGRNTGELFF. The CDR3, as DNA: TGTGCCATCAGTGAAAACACAGGAAGGAACACCGGGGAGCTGTTTTTT.

This clonotype came up a few times. This CDR3 is CSVMTDSGANVLTF. CDR3 nucleotide sequence: TGCAGCGTCATGACAGACTCTGGGGCCAACGTCCTGACTTTC. The gene calls are TRBV29-1 and TRBJ2-6; maybe TRBD1 (5 bases). CDR3 size: 14 residues. The germline V gene has CDR1 SQVTM and CDR2 ANQGSEA. With 6 bases removed from V and 0 bases from J, the gap between germline ends came to 9 bases. The full variable domain, completed using reference TRBV29-1 and TRBJ2-6, is SAVISQKPSRDICQRGTSLTIQCQVDSQVTMMFWYRQQPGQSLTLIATANQGSEATYESGFVIDKFPISRPNLTFSTLTVSNMSPEDSSIYLCSVMTDSGANVLTFGAGSRLTVL.

The chain links TRBV29-1 to TRBJ2-7; D could derive from TRBD1 or TRBD2 (5 bases each). Germline CDR1 and CDR2: SQVTM and ANQGSEA. CDR3 length equals 12 residues. The V gene lost 4 bases and the J gene lost 3 bases, with 10 bases spanning the gap. Here the CDR3 reads CSVVRDRYEQYF. The CDR3, as DNA: TGCAGCGTTGTCAGGGACCGCTACGAGCAGTACTTC.

Only a few counts were recorded for this clonotype. The V gene is TRBV7-9, the J gene TRBJ2-5; D is uncertain. Trimming took 1 base from V and 1 from J, leaving 13 bases between them. This CDR3 has 16 residues. Germline CDR1 SEHNR, CDR2 FQNEAQ (reference sequence). This CDR3 reads CASSLVPSRIQETQYF. The CDR3 DNA reads as TGTGCCAGCAGCTTAGTGCCCTCCCGAATCCAAGAGACCCAGTACTTC.

This clonotype has at least ten counts. The chain couples TRBV12-3 or TRBV12-4 to TRBJ1-5; no clear D. The CDR3 consists of 15 residues. The V and J ends lost 2 bases and 3 bases respectively, with 11 bases between them. The CDR3 here is CASSLSTGFNQPQHF. The DNA for the CDR3 is TGTGCCAGCAGTTTATCTACGGGTTTCAATCAGCCCCAGCATTTT.

The sample holds many counts of this clonotype. The chain employs TRBV3-1 and TRBJ2-5; 8 bases map to TRBD1. Germline trimming cut 4 bases from V and 1 base from J; bases unmatched to any gene: 8. The CDR3 runs 16 residues. CDR1 is LGHDT and CDR2 is YNNKEL in the germline V gene (reference sequence). CDR3 loop: CASSPAGQGTQETQYF. The CDR3 nucleotides are TGTGCCAGCAGCCCCGCAGGACAGGGAACCCAAGAGACCCAGTACTTC.

The chain joins TRBV29-1 to TRBJ2-7; D is ambiguous. V was trimmed by 6 bases and J by 0 bases, leaving 9 bases between them. The CDR3 loop spans 12 amino acids. The germline CDR1 and CDR2 sequences are SQVTM and ANQGSEA. In DNA, the CDR3 is TGCAGCGTGACGGAGAGCTCCTACGAGCAGTACTTC. Amino acid sequence: CSVTESSYEQYF.

This clonotype was counted at least ten times. This sequence joins TRBV6-5 and TRBJ2-7; D assignment may be TRBD1 or TRBD2 (6 bases each). CDR1 and CDR2 from the germline V gene are MNHEY and SVGAGI. The CDR3 length is 15 residues. With 7 bases removed from V and 3 bases from J, the gap between germline ends came to 19 bases. CDR3 loop: CASKPAGTNDYEQYF. The CDR3 region has the DNA TGTGCCAGCAAACCCGCGGGGACAAACGACTACGAGCAGTACTTC.

In its sample, this clonotype was seen a few times. The chain combines TRBV28 with TRBJ1-1; TRBD1 matches at 7 bases. The CDR3 loop spans 15 amino acids. V shed 6 bases and J 0 bases; nucleotides not matched to a gene: 7. Germline V CDR1 and CDR2: MDHEN, SYDVKM. The CDR3 bases are TGTGCCAGCAGGCCCGGACAGGCGATGAACACTGAAGCTTTCTTT. Translated: CASRPGQAMNTEAFF.

V gene TRBV29-1 combines with J gene TRBJ1-5; TRBD1 agrees at 7 bases. This CDR3 comprises 12 residues. Unmatched junction bases numbered 2, after V lost 4 bases and J lost 5 bases. In germline, CDR1 is SQVTM, CDR2 ANQGSEA. CDR3: CSVAQGDQPQHF. As DNA, the CDR3 is TGCAGCGTTGCTCAGGGGGATCAGCCCCAGCATTTT.

V is TRBV29-1 and J is TRBJ1-1; D may be TRBD1 (6 bases). The germline gives CDR1 SQVTM, CDR2 ANQGSEA. The CDR3 consists of 11 residues. The germline V and J ends were trimmed by 6 bases and 11 bases, with 16 bases remaining between them. The CDR3 region is CSVAQGPRAFF. The CDR3 nucleotides read TGCAGCGTCGCACAGGGACCCAGGGCTTTCTTT.

Points on this clonotype: A much larger clone differs from this one at a single base, so this may be a read error. This chain links TRBV2 with TRBJ2-7; D possibly corresponds to TRBD1 (6 bases). Germline V gives CDR1 SNHLY, CDR2 FYNNEI. This CDR3 comprises 11 residues. CDR3 DNA sequence: TGTGCCGGCAGGGGTTCCAACGAGCAGTACTTC. As protein: CAGRGSNEQYF.

In this sample, this clonotype is medium-sized. The CDR3 spells CASSSLTSGRTDTQYF. The CDR3 DNA follows: TGTGCCAGCAGCTCCTTGACTAGCGGCCGCACAGATACGCAGTATTTT. V gene TRBV4-2 combines with J gene TRBJ2-3; 9 nucleotides agree with TRBD2. V lost 5 bases and J lost 1; bases outside the gene matches: 7. The germline V gene encodes CDR1 LGHNA and CDR2 YNFKEQ. The CDR3 is 16 amino acids.